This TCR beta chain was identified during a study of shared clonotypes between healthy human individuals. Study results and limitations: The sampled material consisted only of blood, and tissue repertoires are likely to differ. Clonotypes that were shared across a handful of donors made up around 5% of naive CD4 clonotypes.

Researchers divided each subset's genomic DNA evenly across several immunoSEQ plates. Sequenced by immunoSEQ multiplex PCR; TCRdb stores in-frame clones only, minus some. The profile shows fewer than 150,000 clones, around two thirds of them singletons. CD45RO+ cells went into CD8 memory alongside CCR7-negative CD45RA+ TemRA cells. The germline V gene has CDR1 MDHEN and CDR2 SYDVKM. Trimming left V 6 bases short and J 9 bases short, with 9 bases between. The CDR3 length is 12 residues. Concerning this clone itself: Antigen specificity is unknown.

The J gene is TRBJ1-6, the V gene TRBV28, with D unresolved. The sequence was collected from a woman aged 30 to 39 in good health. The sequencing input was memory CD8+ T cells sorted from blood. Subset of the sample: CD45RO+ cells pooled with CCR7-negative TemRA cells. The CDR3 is CASRGWVSPLHF. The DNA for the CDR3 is TGTGCCAGCAGGGGATGGGTTTCACCCCTCCACTTT.